Below, 12 T cell receptor beta chains from the same sample are listed, as sequenced in a study of human T cells and chemical hapten exposure. TCRdb re-analysed the RACE reads in MiXCR, keeping a single row per CDR3 protein. The sample has about 380,000 distinct CDR3 sequences; 4.8% are singletons. The time point is: patch test 1, 2 weeks after DPC sensitization. Treatment noted: therapeutic diphenylcyclopropenone sensitization with weekly scalp DPC. The sequencing here drew on whole blood, taken in connection with sensitization to the hapten diphenylcyclopropenone (DPC). The receptors stem from a woman aged 45-59 years with alopecia areata. Some clones in this sample may be carry-over from other donors' samples.

At least ten counts were recorded for this clonotype. This sequence joins TRBV6-1 and TRBJ1-4, with a weak D call TRBD1 (5 bases). The germline V gene has CDR1 MNHNS and CDR2 SASEGT. The CDR3 totals 16 residues. V lost 1 base to trimming and J lost 1 base, with 10 bases between them. CDR3 amino acids: CASSEGDRLTNEKLFF. The CDR3 DNA is TGTGCCAGCAGTGAAGGAGACAGATTAACTAATGAAAAACTGTTTTTT.

The chain combines TRBV15 with TRBJ1-5, with D hard to call. The V and J ends lost 3 bases and 4 bases respectively, with 7 bases between them. Germline V CDR1 and CDR2: LNHNV, YYDKDF (reference sequence). This CDR3 comprises 13 residues. CDR3 DNA sequence: TGTGCCACCAGCAGTGGGGAAAATCAGCCCCAGCATTTT. This sequence encodes CATSSGENQPQHF.

This clonotype has ten or more counts. This chain links TRBV11-2 with TRBJ2-3; 9 positions match TRBD2. The germline V gene encodes CDR1 SGHAT and CDR2 FQNNGV. V trimming: 7 bases; J trimming: 5 bases; junction bases outside the gene matches: 7. The CDR3 has 14 residues. In DNA form, the CDR3 reads TGTGCCAGCACCCCCGGACTAGCGATAGATACGCAGTATTTT. Amino acids: CASTPGLAIDTQYF.

This clonotype was counted at least ten times. This chain joins TRBV29-1 and TRBJ2-2, with D hard to call. Germline V lookup: CDR1 SQVTM, CDR2 ANQGSEA. The CDR3 contains 15 residues. Trimming stripped 0 bases from V and 2 bases from J, with 10 bases between. In DNA form, the CDR3 reads TGCAGCGTTGAAGATGGCACACTTAACACCGGGGAGCTGTTTTTT. It translates to CSVEDGTLNTGELFF.

Only a few counts were recorded for this clonotype. The chain has TRBV6-2 or TRBV6-3 and TRBJ2-5, with D possibly called TRBD1 or TRBD2 (6 bases each). Trimming removed 8 bases from V and 3 bases from J, with 10 bases in between. The CDR3 extends over 12 amino acids. Germline CDR1 reads MNHEY; CDR2 reads SVGEGT. As DNA, the CDR3 is TGTGCCAGCGGAAGGGGGGAAGAGACCCAGTACTTC. This translates into CASGRGEETQYF.

This clonotype occurred many times. This chain joins TRBV5-6 and TRBJ2-5; 10 bases map to TRBD2. V lost 3 bases to trimming and J lost 7 bases; unmatched junction nucleotides: 6. There are 14 residues in the CDR3. CDR1 and CDR2 from the germline V gene are SGHDT and YYEEEE. CDR3 coding DNA: TGTGCCAGCAGCTCCGGGTTAGCGGGGGGGACCCAGTACTTC. Protein: CASSSGLAGGTQYF. The variable domain in full, with the rest retrieved from reference TRBV5-6 and TRBJ2-5, is DAGVTQSPTHLIKTRGQQVTLRCSPKSGHDTVSWYQQALGQGPQFIFQYYEEEERQRGNFPDRFSGHQFPNYSSELNVNALLLGDSALYLCASSSGLAGGTQYFGPGTRLLVL.

The chain uses TRBV7-8 and TRBJ1-6; no clear D. The length of the CDR3 is 15 residues. Germline V CDR1 and CDR2: SGHVS, FQNEAQ. V shed 1 base and J shed 8 bases, with 12 bases lying between them. DNA for the CDR3: TGTGCCAGCAGCTTAGACAGACCAGTCGATTCACCCCTCCACTTT. Translated: CASSLDRPVDSPLHF.

In its sample, this clonotype was seen many times. This chain joins TRBV29-1 and TRBJ2-7; 7 bases are a match to TRBD1. V shed 4 bases and J 4 bases; nucleotides not matched to a gene: 7. The CDR3 length is 13 residues. Germline V lookup: CDR1 SQVTM, CDR2 ANQGSEA. CDR3 in DNA: TGCAGCGTTGGGCAGGGGGTGCGGTACGAGCAGTACTTC. It translates to CSVGQGVRYEQYF.

This clonotype was counted ten times or more. V gene TRBV4-1 combines with J gene TRBJ2-7, with 9 bases matching TRBD2. The CDR3 totals 15 residues. The V gene's germline CDR1 is MGHRA and CDR2 YSYEKL. The V and J ends lost 1 base and 4 bases, in that order; junction bases with no gene match: 5. In DNA, the CDR3 is TGCGCCAGCAGCCAAGGGCCAGCGGGGGGTTACGAGCAGTACTTC. Protein sequence: CASSQGPAGGYEQYF.

This clonotype was recorded at least ten times. The rearrangement joins TRBV3-1 to TRBJ2-7; the match to TRBD1 covers 7 bases. Germline V lookup: CDR1 LGHDT, CDR2 YNNKEL (reference sequence). Trimming took 4 bases from V and 2 from J; bases not matched to a gene: 8. This CDR3 has 15 residues. The DNA for the CDR3 is TGTGCCAGCAGCCGAGGACAGGTTCTCACCTACGAGCAGTACTTC. It yields the protein CASSRGQVLTYEQYF.

This clonotype was detected ten times or more. The chain recombines TRBV5-6 with TRBJ2-7; either TRBD1 or TRBD2 may fit D (5 bases each). V gave up 5 bases and J gave up 0 bases, with 12 bases separating them. Germline assignment: CDR1 SGHDT and CDR2 YYEEEE. The CDR3 is 14 amino acids. The CDR3 protein is CASSPGTDSYEQYF. The DNA of the CDR3 is TGTGCCAGCAGTCCCGGGACGGACTCCTACGAGCAGTACTTC. Filled out from reference TRBV5-6 and TRBJ2-7, the complete variable domain reads DAGVTQSPTHLIKTRGQQVTLRCSPKSGHDTVSWYQQALGQGPQFIFQYYEEEERQRGNFPDRFSGHQFPNYSSELNVNALLLGDSALYLCASSPGTDSYEQYFGPGTRLTVT.

The genes are TRBV9 and TRBJ2-2; 8 nucleotides agree with TRBD2. V shed 0 bases, J shed 5 bases, and the junction held 9 bases outside the gene matches. Germline V gene data show CDR1 as SGDLS and CDR2 as YYNGEE. The CDR3 runs to 17 residues. Here the CDR3 DNA reads TGTGCCAGCAGCGTAGCCCCGCGGCGGGGGGTAACCGGGGAGCTGTTTTTT. Its protein is CASSVAPRRGVTGELFF.